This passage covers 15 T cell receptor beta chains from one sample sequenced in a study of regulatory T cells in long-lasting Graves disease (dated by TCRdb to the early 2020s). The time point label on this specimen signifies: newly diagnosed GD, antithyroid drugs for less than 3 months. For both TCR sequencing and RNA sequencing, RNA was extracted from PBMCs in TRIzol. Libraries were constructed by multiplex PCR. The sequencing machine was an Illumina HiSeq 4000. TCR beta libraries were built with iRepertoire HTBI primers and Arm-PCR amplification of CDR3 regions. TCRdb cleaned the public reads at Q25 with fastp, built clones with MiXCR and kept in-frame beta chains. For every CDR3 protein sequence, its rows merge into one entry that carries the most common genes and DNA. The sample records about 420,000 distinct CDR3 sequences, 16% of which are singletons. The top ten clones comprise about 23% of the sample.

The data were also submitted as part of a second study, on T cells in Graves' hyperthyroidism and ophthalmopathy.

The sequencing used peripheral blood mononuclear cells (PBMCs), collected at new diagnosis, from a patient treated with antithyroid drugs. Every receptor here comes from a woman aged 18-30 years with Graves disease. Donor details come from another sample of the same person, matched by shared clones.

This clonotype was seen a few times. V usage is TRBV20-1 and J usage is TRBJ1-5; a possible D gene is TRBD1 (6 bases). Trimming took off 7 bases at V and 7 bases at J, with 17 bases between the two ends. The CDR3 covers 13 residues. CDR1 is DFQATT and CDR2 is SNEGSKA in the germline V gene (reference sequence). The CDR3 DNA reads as TGCAGTGTCAAGGGGGGGGCTCAACAGCCCCAGCATTTT. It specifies CSVKGGAQQPQHF.

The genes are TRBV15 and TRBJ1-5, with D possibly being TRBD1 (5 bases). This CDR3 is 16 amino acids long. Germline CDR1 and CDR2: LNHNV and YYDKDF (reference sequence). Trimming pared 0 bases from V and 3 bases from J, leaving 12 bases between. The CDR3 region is CATSRDSGSSNQPQHF. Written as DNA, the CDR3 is TGTGCCACCAGCAGAGATTCAGGGTCTTCCAATCAGCCCCAGCATTTT.

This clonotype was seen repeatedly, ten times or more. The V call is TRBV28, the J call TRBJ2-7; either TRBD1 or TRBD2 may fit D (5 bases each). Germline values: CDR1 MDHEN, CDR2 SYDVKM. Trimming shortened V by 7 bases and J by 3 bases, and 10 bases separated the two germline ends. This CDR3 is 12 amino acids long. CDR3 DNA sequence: TGTGCCAGCAACCGGGACCTCTACGAGCAGTACTTC. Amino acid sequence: CASNRDLYEQYF.

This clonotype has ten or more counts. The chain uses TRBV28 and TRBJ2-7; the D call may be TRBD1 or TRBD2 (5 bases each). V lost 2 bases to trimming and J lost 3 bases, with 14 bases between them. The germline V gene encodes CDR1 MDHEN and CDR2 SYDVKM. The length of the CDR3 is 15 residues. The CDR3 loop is CASSLGGTLVYEQYF. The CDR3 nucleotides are TGTGCCAGCAGTTTAGGTGGGACCCTAGTCTACGAGCAGTACTTC.

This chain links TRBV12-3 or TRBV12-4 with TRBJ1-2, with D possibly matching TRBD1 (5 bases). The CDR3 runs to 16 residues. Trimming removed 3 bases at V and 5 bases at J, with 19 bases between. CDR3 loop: CASSLGDRISWYGYTF. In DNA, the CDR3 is TGTGCCAGCAGTTTGGGGGACCGGATTTCGTGGTATGGCTACACCTTC.

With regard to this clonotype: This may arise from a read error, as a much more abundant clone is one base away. CDR3 DNA: TGTGCCAGCAGCTTAGGGGGGGCCTACGAGCAGTTCTTC. It codes for CASSLGGAYEQFF. The J gene is TRBJ2-1, the V gene TRBV13; possibly TRBD1 for D (6 bases). The CDR3 covers 13 residues. Germline V gives CDR1 PRHDT, CDR2 FYEKMQ (reference sequence). Deletions cut 0 bases from V and 10 bases from J, with 10 bases between.

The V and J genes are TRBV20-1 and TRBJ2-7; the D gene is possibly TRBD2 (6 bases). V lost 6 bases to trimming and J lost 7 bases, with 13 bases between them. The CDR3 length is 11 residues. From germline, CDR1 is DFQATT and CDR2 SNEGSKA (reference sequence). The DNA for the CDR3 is TGCAGTGCAGCGGGCGACAATGAGCAGTACTTC. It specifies CSAAGDNEQYF.

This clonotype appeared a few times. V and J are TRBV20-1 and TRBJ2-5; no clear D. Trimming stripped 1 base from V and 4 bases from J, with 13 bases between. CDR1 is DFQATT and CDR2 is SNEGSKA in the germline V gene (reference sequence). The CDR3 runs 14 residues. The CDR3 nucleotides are TGCAGTGCTAGAGGGGCCCAGGTGGGAGAGACCCAGTACTTC. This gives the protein CSARGAQVGETQYF.

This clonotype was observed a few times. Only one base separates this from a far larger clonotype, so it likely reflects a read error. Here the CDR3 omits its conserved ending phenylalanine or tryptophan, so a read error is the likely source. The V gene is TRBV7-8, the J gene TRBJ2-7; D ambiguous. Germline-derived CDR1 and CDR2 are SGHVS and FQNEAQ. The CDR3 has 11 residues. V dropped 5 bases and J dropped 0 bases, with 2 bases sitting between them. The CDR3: CASSPSYEQYS. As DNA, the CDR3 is TGTGCCAGCAGCCCCTCCTACGAGCAGTACTCC.

The CDR3 region is CASSYGQLYTF. The CDR3 DNA reads as TGTGCCAGCAGTTACGGACAACTCTACACCTTC. The chain has TRBV6-9 and TRBJ1-2; possibly TRBD1 for D (5 bases). Trimming left V 3 bases short and J 10 bases short, with 9 bases between. Germline lookup yields CDR1 MNHGY and CDR2 SVAAGI. The CDR3 consists of 11 residues.

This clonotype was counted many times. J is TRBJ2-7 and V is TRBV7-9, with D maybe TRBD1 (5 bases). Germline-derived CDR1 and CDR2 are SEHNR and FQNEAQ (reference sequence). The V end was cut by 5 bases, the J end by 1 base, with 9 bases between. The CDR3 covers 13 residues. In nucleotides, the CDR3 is TGTGCCAGCAGCGGGGCTTCATCCTACGAGCAGTACTTC. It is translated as CASSGASSYEQYF.

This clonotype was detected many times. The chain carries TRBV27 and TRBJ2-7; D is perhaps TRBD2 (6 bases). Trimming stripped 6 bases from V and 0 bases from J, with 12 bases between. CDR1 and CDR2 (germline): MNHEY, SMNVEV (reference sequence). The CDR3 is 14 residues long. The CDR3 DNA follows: TGTGCCAGCAGCTTTGGGGGGAGCTCCTACGAGCAGTACTTC. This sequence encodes CASSFGGSSYEQYF.

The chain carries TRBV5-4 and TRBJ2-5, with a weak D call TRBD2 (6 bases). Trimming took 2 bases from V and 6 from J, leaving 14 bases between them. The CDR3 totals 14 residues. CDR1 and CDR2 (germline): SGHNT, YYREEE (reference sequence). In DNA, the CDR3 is TGTGCCAGCAGCTTCGGAGGGAGTATGAAGACCCAGTACTTC. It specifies CASSFGGSMKTQYF.

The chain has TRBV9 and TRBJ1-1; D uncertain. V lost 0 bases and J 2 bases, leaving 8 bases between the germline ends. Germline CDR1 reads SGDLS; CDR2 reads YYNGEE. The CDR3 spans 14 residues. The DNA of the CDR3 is TGTGCCAGCAGCGTAGTAGCGGGTAACACTGAAGCTTTCTTT. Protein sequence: CASSVVAGNTEAFF.

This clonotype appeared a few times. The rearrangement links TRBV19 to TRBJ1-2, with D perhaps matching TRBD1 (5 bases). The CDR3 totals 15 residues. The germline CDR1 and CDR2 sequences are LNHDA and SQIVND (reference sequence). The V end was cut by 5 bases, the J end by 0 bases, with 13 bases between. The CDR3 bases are TGTGCCAGTAGTGTAAAATTACAGGCTAACTATGGCTACACCTTC. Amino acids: CASSVKLQANYGYTF.